Listed below are T cell receptor beta chains from one sample, sequenced in a study of Ad26.COV2.S vaccination and SARS-CoV-2 variants. Sequencing used immunoSEQ multiplex PCR; TCRdb keeps in-frame clones, though not all of them. The table lists 300,000 to 350,000 clones, 65% to 90% of them singletons, with approximately 11% in the top ten. The sequencing here drew on peripheral blood, taken in a trial of Ad26.COV2.S vaccine versus placebo. The receptor source for this set is a person between 18 and 60 years old who received the Ad26.COV2.S COVID-19 vaccine or a placebo. CDR3s include the opening cysteine and the closing phenylalanine or tryptophan. The D gene is left open where the match is weak. The size of a clone is reported for some rows only, either as once, few or many, or as a class for expanded clones.

D gene	V gene	clone size	J gene	CDR3 DNA	CDR3 protein
-	TRBV7-9	-	TRBJ2-5	TGTGCCAGCAGCCTACAGGGTTCAGAGACCCAGTACTTC	CASSLQGSETQYF
-	TRBV27	-	TRBJ1-1	TGTGCCAGCAGTTATAGGCTGAACACTGAAGCTTTCTTT	CASSYRLNTEAFF
-	TRBV6-2/TRBV6-3	-	TRBJ2-5	TGTGCCAGCAGTTACTCGGGGCTAGAGACCCAGTACTTC	CASSYSGLETQYF
-	TRBV7-9	-	TRBJ1-5	TGTGCCAGCAGCTTAGCAGGGACTAGCAATCAGCCCCAGCATTTT	CASSLAGTSNQPQHF
TRBD2	TRBV6-5	-	TRBJ2-3	TGTGCCAGTCCCTGGACTAGCGGTCAGGATACGCAGTATTTT	CASPWTSGQDTQYF
-	TRBV12-3/TRBV12-4	-	TRBJ1-3	TGTGCCAGCAGGCCAGGCTCTGGAAACACCATATATTTT	CASRPGSGNTIYF
-	TRBV6-2/TRBV6-3	-	TRBJ1-5	TGTGCCAGCAGTCTCCGGGGCGGAAGCAATCAGCCCCAGCATTTT	CASSLRGGSNQPQHF
TRBD1	TRBV5-1	once	TRBJ2-7	TGCGCCAGCAGCTTGCCCGGGACAGGGAAGCAGTACTTC	CASSLPGTGKQYF
TRBD2	TRBV7-9	-	TRBJ2-1	TGTGCCAGCAGCTTAGCCCGACTAGCGGGAGAGGTCAATGAGCAGTTCTTC	CASSLARLAGEVNEQFF
-	TRBV19	-	TRBJ2-3	TGTGCCAGTAGGAGGCTAGATAGGGCAGATACGCAGTATTTT	CASRRLDRADTQYF
TRBD1	TRBV24-1	few	TRBJ1-5	TGTGCCACCAGTGATCCCGGGACAGGGGAAGGTCAGCCCCAGCATTTT	CATSDPGTGEGQPQHF
TRBD1	TRBV28	-	TRBJ1-2	TGTGCCAGCAGTTTATCGGGGACAGGGGGCGGCTACACCTTC	CASSLSGTGGGYTF
-	TRBV5-1	-	TRBJ2-5	TGCGCCAGCAGCTTGACCGGCGGTCCCCAAGAGACCCAGTACTTC	CASSLTGGPQETQYF
-	TRBV6-6	-	TRBJ1-5	TGTGCCAGCAGTCCCGGGCTCAATCAGCCCCAGCATTTT	CASSPGLNQPQHF
-	TRBV7-8	-	TRBJ2-7	TGTGCCAGCAGCCCTCGAGTCGACGAGCAGTACTTC	CASSPRVDEQYF
-	TRBV7-3	-	TRBJ1-1	TGTGCCAGCAGGGCAGGGGTGAACACTGAAGCTTTCTTT	CASRAGVNTEAFF
-	TRBV5-4	-	TRBJ1-2	TGTGCCAGCAGCCCCTCGGTCGGTTTTGGCTACACCTTC	CASSPSVGFGYTF
-	TRBV7-9	-	TRBJ2-7	TGTGCCAGCAGCCTTGGGGTCCAGATGGGGGTTTTTACCTACGAGCAGTACTTC	CASSLGVQMGVFTYEQYF
-	TRBV12-3/TRBV12-4	-	TRBJ1-2	TGTGCCAGCAGTTTGGAGCATCGGGGCTACACCTTC	CASSLEHRGYTF
-	TRBV4-3	-	TRBJ2-7	TGCGCCAGCAGCCAAGACGGCGGGGTAGGGTACGAGCAGTACTTC	CASSQDGGVGYEQYF
-	TRBV6-5	-	TRBJ1-1	TGTGCCAGCAGTTACGGAGAGGAGAACACTGAAGCTTTCTTT	CASSYGEENTEAFF
-	TRBV23-1	once	TRBJ1-1	TGCGCCAGCAGTCAGTCACCGACGACTGAAGCTTTCTTT	CASSQSPTTEAFF
TRBD1	TRBV7-8	-	TRBJ1-3	TGTGCCAGCAGCCCCGACAGGGTTCAATCTATCTCTGGAAACACCATATATTTT	CASSPDRVQSISGNTIYF
TRBD1	TRBV3-1/TRBV3-2	-	TRBJ1-1	TGTGCCAGCAGCCCACAGGGGCCCAACACTGAAGCTTTCTTT	CASSPQGPNTEAFF
-	TRBV2	-	TRBJ2-1	TGTGCCAGCAGGCAGGGACATTACAATGAGCAGTTCTTC	CASRQGHYNEQFF
-	TRBV9	once	TRBJ2-1	TGTGCCAGCAGCGACCCGGGGGCCGGGAATGAGCAGTTCTTC	CASSDPGAGNEQFF
-	TRBV6-6	-	TRBJ1-1	TGTGCCAGCAGGGTCGGAACGGAAGCTTTCTTT	CASRVGTEAFF
TRBD2	TRBV5-1	-	TRBJ2-7	TGCGCCAGCAGCCCTTGGGGGGGATGGGAGCAGTACTTC	CASSPWGGWEQYF
-	TRBV7-2	-	TRBJ2-4	TGTGCCAGCAGCCGGGAGCAGGGGAGGAACATTCAGTACTTC	CASSREQGRNIQYF
TRBD1	TRBV2	few	TRBJ1-4	TGTGCCAGCAGTGTAGGGACAGGGTGGACTAATGAAAAACTGTTTTTT	CASSVGTGWTNEKLFF
-	TRBV29-1	-	TRBJ2-5	TGCAGCGTTGAAGATCGTACGGGACTTGGTCCCGGAGCCCAGTACTTC	CSVEDRTGLGPGAQYF
-	TRBV28	-	TRBJ1-2	TGTGCCAGCAGTTTACCCTACACCTTC	CASSLPYTF
TRBD1	TRBV12-3/TRBV12-4	-	TRBJ1-1	TGTGCCAGCAGTACCCAGGGGGCGGAAAAAGCTTTCTTT	CASSTQGAEKAFF
TRBD2	TRBV5-6	-	TRBJ2-5	TGTGCCAGCACCCGGGGGGGGCATCAAGAGACCCAGTACTTC	CASTRGGHQETQYF
-	TRBV5-1	few	TRBJ2-1	TGCGCCAGGAGCGCGGGACTTCCCATCAATGAGCAGTTCTTC	CARSAGLPINEQFF
-	TRBV3-1/TRBV3-2	-	TRBJ1-4	TGTGCCAGCAGCCCTCTGTGGTCTGATGAAAAACTGTTTTTT	CASSPLWSDEKLFF
-	TRBV5-6	-	TRBJ1-6	TGTGCCAGCAGCTGGAACCAAGGTTCACCCCTCCACTTT	CASSWNQGSPLHF
-	TRBV7-9	-	TRBJ2-7	TGTGCCAGCAGTGACAGTGGCTCCTACGAGCAGTACTTC	CASSDSGSYEQYF
-	TRBV27	-	TRBJ1-2	TGTGCCAGCAGTTTCGACAGGTCCTATGGCTACACCTTC	CASSFDRSYGYTF
TRBD1	TRBV3-1/TRBV3-2	few	TRBJ2-7	TGTGCCAGCAGCCTGGGACAGGGGAACTACGAGCAGTACTTC	CASSLGQGNYEQYF
-	TRBV12-3/TRBV12-4	-	TRBJ1-1	TGTGCCAGCACCAAACAGGGTCCCACTGAAGCTTTCTTT	CASTKQGPTEAFF
TRBD2	TRBV4-2	-	TRBJ2-1	TGTGCCAGCAGCCAAGATGCCCGACGAGCGGGAGACAATGAGCAGTTCTTC	CASSQDARRAGDNEQFF
TRBD1	TRBV6-5	-	TRBJ1-1	TGTGCCAGCAGTCACCAGGGGGCGATGAACACTGAAGCTTTCTTT	CASSHQGAMNTEAFF
-	TRBV12-3/TRBV12-4	-	TRBJ1-4	TGTGCCAGCAGTTTAGGAGAAAAACTGTTTTTT	CASSLGEKLFF
TRBD2	TRBV5-1	-	TRBJ2-1	TGCGCCAGCAGCTTGGCCATGGCGGGGGTGCGGAATGAGCAGTTCTTC	CASSLAMAGVRNEQFF
TRBD1	TRBV7-2	-	TRBJ2-1	TGTGCCAGCAGCTTAGTTCAGGGACAGGGGGAGCAGTTCTTC	CASSLVQGQGEQFF
TRBD2	TRBV19	-	TRBJ2-5	TGTGCCAGTACCCCTTCGTCTAGCGGGGTACAAGAGACCCAGTACTTC	CASTPSSSGVQETQYF
TRBD2	TRBV11-2	-	TRBJ2-1	TGTGCCAGCAGCTCCCGGGAGGGACTAGCGCGTTACAATGAGCAGTTCTTC	CASSSREGLARYNEQFF
TRBD1	TRBV10-2	once	TRBJ1-2	TGCGCCAGCAGTGAGTGGGCAGGGGGCCACAACTATGGCTACACCTTC	CASSEWAGGHNYGYTF
-	TRBV4-3	-	TRBJ2-2	TGCGCCAGCAGCCAAGACTTCTACCGGATGCCCGGGGAGCTGTTTTTT	CASSQDFYRMPGELFF
TRBD1	TRBV18	once	TRBJ2-5	TGTGCCAGCTCACTACAAAGGGACAGGGAGGAGACCCAGTACTTC	CASSLQRDREETQYF
-	TRBV24-1	-	TRBJ2-2	TGTGCCACCAGTGACTGGACAGAAGGGACCGGGGAGCTGTTTTTT	CATSDWTEGTGELFF
-	TRBV28	once	TRBJ2-6	TGTGCCAGCAGCCCTGCAGCTGGGGGGGCCAACGTCCTGACTTTC	CASSPAAGGANVLTF
-	TRBV6-2/TRBV6-3	-	TRBJ2-7	TGTGCCAGCAGTCCACTCACGGGGGCGCCGAACGAGCAGTACTTC	CASSPLTGAPNEQYF
-	TRBV4-2	-	TRBJ1-2	TGTGCCAGCAGCCAAGGTCAAGACCAGAACTATGGCTACACCTTC	CASSQGQDQNYGYTF